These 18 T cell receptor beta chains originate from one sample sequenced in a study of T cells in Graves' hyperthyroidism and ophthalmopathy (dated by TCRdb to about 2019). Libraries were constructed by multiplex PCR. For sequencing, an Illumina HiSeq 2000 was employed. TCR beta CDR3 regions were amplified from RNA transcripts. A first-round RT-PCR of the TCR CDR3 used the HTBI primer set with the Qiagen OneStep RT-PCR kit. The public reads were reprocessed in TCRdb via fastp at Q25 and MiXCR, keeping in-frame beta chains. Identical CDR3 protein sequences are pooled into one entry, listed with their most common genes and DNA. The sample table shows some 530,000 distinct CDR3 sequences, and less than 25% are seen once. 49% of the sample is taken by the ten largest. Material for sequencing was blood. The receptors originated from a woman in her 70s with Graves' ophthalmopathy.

CDR3 protein: CASSFGTLGEQFF. CDR3 DNA: TGTGCCAGCAGTTTTGGGACTCTTGGTGAGCAGTTCTTC. This rearrangement joins TRBV12-3 or TRBV12-4 to TRBJ2-1; possibly TRBD2 for D (6 bases). Between the trimmed V and J ends, which lost 3 bases and 9 bases, there was a span of 12 bases. The CDR3 covers 13 residues.

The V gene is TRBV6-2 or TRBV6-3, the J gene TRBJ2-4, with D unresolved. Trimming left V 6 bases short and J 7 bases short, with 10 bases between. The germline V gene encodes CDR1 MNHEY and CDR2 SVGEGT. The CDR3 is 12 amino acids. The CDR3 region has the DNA TGTGCCAGCAGCCGCGATATTAACATTCAGTACTTC. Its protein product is CASSRDINIQYF.

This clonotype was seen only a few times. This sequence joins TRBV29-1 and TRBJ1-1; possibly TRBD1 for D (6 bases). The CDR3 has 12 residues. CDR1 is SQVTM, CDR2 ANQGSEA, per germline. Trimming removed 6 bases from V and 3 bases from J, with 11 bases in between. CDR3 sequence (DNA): TGCAGCGTAAAACGGGGGCACACTGAAGCTTTCTTT. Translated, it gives CSVKRGHTEAFF. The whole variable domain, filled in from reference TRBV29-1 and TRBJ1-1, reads SAVISQKPSRDICQRGTSLTIQCQVDSQVTMMFWYRQQPGQSLTLIATANQGSEATYESGFVIDKFPISRPNLTFSTLTVSNMSPEDSSIYLCSVKRGHTEAFFGQGTRLTVV.

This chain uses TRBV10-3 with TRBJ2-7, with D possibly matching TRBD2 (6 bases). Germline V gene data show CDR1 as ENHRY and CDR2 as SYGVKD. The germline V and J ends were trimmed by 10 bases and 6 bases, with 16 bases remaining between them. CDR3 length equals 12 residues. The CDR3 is CATLGEVREQYF. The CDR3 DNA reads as TGTGCCACCCTGGGGGAGGTCCGCGAGCAGTACTTC.

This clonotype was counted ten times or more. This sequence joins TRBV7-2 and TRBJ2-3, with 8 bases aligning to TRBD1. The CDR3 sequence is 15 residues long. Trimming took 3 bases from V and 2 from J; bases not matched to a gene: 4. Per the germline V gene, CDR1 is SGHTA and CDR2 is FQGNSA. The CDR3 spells CASSFRDRFTDTQYF. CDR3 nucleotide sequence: TGTGCCAGCAGCTTCCGGGACAGGTTCACAGATACGCAGTATTTT.

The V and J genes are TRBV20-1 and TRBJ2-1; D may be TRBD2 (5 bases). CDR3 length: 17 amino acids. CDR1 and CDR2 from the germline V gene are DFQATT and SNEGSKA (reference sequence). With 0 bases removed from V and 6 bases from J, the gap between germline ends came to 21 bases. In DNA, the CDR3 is TGCAGTGCTAGAGATTGGAGACGGACCTTTGAGGGCAATGAGCAGTTCTTC. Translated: CSARDWRRTFEGNEQFF.

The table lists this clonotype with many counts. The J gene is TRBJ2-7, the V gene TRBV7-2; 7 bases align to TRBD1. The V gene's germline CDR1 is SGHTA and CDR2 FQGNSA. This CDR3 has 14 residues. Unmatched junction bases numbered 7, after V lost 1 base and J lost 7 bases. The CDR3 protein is CASSLGQGPTEQYF. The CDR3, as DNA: TGTGCCAGCAGCTTAGGACAGGGCCCCACAGAGCAGTACTTC.

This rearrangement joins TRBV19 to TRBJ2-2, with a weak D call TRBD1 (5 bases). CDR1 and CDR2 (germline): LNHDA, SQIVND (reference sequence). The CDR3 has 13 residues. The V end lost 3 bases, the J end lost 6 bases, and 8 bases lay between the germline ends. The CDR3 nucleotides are TGTGCCAGTAGTATGACAGCCGCCGGGGAGCTGTTTTTT. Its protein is CASSMTAAGELFF.

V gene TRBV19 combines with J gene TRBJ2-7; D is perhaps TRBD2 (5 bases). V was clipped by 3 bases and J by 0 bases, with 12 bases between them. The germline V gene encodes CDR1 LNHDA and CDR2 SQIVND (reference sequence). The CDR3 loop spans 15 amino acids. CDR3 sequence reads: CASSMVPGSSYEQYF. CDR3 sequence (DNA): TGTGCCAGTAGTATGGTTCCGGGATCCTCCTACGAGCAGTACTTC.

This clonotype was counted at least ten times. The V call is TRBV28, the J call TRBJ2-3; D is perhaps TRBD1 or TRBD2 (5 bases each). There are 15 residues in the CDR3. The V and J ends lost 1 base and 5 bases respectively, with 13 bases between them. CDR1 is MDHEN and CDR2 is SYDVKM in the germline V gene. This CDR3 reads CASSLFRDPIDTQYF. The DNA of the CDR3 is TGTGCCAGCAGTTTATTTCGGGACCCCATAGATACGCAGTATTTT.

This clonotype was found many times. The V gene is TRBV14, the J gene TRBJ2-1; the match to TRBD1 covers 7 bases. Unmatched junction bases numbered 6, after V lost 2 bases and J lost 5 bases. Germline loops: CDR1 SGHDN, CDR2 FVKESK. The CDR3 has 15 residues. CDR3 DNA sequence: TGTGCCAGCAGCCAAAGACAGGGTTTCCACAATGAGCAGTTCTTC. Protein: CASSQRQGFHNEQFF.

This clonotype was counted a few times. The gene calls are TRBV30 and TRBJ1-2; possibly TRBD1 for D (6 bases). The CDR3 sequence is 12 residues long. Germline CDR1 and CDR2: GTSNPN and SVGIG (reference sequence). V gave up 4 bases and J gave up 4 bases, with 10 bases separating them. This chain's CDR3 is CAWTDRRYGYTF. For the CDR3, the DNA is TGTGCCTGGACGGACAGACGCTATGGCTACACCTTC.

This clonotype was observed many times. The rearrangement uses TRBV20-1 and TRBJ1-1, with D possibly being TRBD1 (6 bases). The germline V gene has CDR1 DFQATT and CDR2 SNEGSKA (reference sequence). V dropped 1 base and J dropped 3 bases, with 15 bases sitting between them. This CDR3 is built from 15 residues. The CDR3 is CSARVRGQSYTEAFF. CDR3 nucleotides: TGCAGTGCTAGAGTTCGTGGACAGAGTTACACTGAAGCTTTCTTT.

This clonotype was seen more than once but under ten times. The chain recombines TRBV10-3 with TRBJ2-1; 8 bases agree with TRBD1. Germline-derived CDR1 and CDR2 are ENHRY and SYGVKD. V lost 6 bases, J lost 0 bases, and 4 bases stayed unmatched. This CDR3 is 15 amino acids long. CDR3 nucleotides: TGTGCCATCAGACCCGGGACAGGCTCCTACAATGAGCAGTTCTTC. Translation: CAIRPGTGSYNEQFF.

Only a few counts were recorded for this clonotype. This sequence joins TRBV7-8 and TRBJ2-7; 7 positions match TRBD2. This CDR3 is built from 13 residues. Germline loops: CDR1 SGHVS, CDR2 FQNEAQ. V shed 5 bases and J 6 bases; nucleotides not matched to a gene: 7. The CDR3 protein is CASSRAWGGEQYF. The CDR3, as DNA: TGTGCCAGCAGCCGAGCATGGGGGGGCGAGCAGTACTTC.

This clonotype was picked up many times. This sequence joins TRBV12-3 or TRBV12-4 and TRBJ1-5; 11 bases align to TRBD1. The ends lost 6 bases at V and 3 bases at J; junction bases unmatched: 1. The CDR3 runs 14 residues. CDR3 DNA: TGTGCCAGCAGGGACAGGGGGCACAATCAGCCCCAGCATTTT. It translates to CASRDRGHNQPQHF.

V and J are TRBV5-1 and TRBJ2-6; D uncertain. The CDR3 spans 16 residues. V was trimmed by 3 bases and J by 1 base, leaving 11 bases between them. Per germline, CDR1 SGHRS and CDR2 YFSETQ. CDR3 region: CASSSLQSSGANVLTF. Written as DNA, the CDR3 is TGCGCCAGCAGCTCCCTGCAGAGTTCTGGGGCCAACGTCCTGACTTTC.

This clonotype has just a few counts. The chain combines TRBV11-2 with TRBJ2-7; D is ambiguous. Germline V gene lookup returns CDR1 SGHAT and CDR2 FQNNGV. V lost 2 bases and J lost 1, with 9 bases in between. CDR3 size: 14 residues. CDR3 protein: CASSLSLGSYEQYF. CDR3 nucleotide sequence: TGTGCCAGCAGCTTAAGTTTAGGTTCCTACGAGCAGTACTTC.